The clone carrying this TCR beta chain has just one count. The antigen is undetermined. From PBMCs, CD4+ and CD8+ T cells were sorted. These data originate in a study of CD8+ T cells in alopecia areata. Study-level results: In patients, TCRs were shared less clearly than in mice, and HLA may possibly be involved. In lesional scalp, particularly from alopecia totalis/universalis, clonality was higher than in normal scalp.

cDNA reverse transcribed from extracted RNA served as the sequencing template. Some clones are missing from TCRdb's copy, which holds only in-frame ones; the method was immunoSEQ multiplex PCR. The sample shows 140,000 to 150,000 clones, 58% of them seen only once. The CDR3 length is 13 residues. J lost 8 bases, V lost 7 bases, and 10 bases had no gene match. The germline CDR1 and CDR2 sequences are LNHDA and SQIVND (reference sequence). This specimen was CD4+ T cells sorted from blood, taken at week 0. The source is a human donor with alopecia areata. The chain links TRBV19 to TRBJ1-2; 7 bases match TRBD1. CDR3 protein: CASNTRGGGGYTF. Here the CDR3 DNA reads TGTGCCAGTAACACCAGGGGGGGCGGCGGCTACACCTTC.